The sequence of this TCR beta chain was determined in a study of blood T cell repertoires in COVID-19. Study-wide background: Acute and convalescent COVID-19 specimens originated in the United States, Italy and Spain. The analysed material was cDNA or gDNA that came from T cells, B-cell-depleted T cells, or PBMCs.

Between the trimmed V and J ends, which lost 2 bases and 3 bases, there was a span of 10 bases. The CDR3 has 14 residues. From germline, CDR1 is LNHDA and CDR2 SQIVND (reference sequence). Authors' analysis steps: Estimation of nucleated cell counts was performed using reference gene primer amplification. Assay: immunoSEQ multiplex PCR; the TCRdb copy retains only in-frame clones and omits some. V, J and clone size are those of that table, while D and trimming were read from the DNA. The sample lists about 180,000 clones, 85% to 90% seen once, with roughly 2.9% in the top ten. This clone appeared once. The sample carries other DNA sequences with the same CDR3.

The origin of this receptor is a woman in her twenties or thirties with active or convalescent COVID-19. The rearrangement links TRBV19 to TRBJ1-2; weak D call: TRBD1 (5 bases). Specimen: peripheral blood. The CDR3 sequence is CASSISTGDYGYTF. The CDR3 DNA reads TGTGCCAGTAGTATATCCACGGGGGACTATGGCTACACCTTC.